At least ten counts were recorded for the clone carrying this T cell receptor (beta chain). What it recognizes is unknown. In building TCR beta libraries, iRepertoire HTBI primers were used together with Arm-PCR of CDR3 regions. Each CDR3 protein is one row after TCRdb ran MiXCR on the multiplex PCR reads. The sample has 520,000 or so distinct CDR3 sequences, approximately 12% seen once. These data come from a study of regulatory T cells in long-lasting Graves disease. Regarding the study as a whole: Persistent disease exhibited a predilection for TRBV28, TRBJ1-2 and TRBJ2-5.

The CDR3 consists of 14 residues. The germline gives CDR1 MDHEN, CDR2 SYDVKM. V was pared by 8 bases and J by 0 bases, with 4 bases of the junction left unmatched. Time point given: newly diagnosed GD, antithyroid drugs for less than 3 months. From RNA extracted from PBMCs, the TCR library was made. The same sample was also used in a study of T cells in Graves' hyperthyroidism and ophthalmopathy.

This receptor was obtained from a woman aged 25 to 39 with Graves disease. The input for sequencing was peripheral blood mononuclear cells (PBMCs), taken at new diagnosis, from a patient treated with antithyroid drugs. The rearrangement links TRBV28 to TRBJ2-1, with TRBD1 matching 7 bases. The CDR3 nucleotides are TGTGCCAGCGTAACAGGGGCCTCCTACAATGAGCAGTTCTTC. It yields the protein CASVTGASYNEQFF.